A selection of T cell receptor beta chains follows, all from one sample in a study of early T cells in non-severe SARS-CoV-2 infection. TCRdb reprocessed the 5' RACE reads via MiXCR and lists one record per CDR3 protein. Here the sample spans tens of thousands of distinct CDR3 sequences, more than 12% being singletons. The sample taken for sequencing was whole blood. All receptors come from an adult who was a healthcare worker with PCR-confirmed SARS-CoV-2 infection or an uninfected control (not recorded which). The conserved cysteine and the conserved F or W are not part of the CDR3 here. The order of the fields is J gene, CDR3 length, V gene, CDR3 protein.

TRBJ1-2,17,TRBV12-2,ASRPITYQTVTLNYGYT
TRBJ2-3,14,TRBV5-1,ASSLTPSGFTDTQY
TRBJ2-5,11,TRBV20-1,SALRVPRETQY
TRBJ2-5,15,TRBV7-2,ASSFGTSGGARETQY
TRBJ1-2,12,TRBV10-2,ASSDRGASYGYT
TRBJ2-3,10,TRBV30,AWSVGRDTQY
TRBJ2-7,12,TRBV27,ASSRGRLAYEQY
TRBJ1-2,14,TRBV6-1,ASSDGTGWKNYGYT
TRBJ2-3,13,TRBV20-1,SARAQLARGDTQY
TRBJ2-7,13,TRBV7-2,ASSLTGISSYEEY
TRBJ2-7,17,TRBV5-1,ASSLALGQGRGDSYEQY
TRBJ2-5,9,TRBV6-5,ASSSVETQY
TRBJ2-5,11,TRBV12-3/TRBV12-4,ASRRTMSETQY
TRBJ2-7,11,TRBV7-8,ASSLAGGYEQY
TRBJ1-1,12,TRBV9,ASSVDSGQDEAF
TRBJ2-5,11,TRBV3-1,ASSQLTIETQY
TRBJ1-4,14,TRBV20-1,SARGGGGPTNEKLF
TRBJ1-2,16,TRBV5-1,ASSLAGTGGSSNYGYT
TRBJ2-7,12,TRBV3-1,ASSQWDRLYEQY
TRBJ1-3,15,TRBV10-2,ASCGTHRDGPGNTIY
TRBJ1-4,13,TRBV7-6,ASSKGQGRNEKLF
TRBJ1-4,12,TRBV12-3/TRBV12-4,ASSLQGPNEKLF
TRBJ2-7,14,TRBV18,ASSPGTGGAGREQY
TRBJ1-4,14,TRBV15,ATSRGQGGDNEKLF
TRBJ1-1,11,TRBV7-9,ASSLEDGDEAF
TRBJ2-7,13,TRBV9,ASSVAEGSSYEQY
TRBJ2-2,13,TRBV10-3,AIRRGTANTGELF
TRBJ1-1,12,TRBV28,ASRPGTPNTEAF
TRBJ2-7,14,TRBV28,ASTQGGKLSSYEQY
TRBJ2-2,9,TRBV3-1,ASSRSGELF
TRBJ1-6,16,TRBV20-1,SALDAKNQNLYNSPLH
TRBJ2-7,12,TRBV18,ASSPNRNSYEQY
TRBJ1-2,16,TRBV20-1,SASPSLGQGSANYGYT
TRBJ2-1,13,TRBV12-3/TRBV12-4,ASTESGSSYNEQF
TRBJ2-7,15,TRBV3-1,ASSQRLADRRNYEQY
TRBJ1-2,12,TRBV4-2,ASSQVLTSYGYT
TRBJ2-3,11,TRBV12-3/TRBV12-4,ASSLAPKDTQY